The source of this T cell receptor beta chain is a study of shared clonotypes between healthy human individuals. V lost 1 base and J lost 5; bases outside the gene matches: 5. This CDR3 contains 16 residues. Germline CDR1 reads SGHVS; CDR2 reads FQNEAQ. This clone is a singleton in its sample. TCRdb's copy holds only in-frame clones and misses some; the assay was immunoSEQ multiplex PCR. The data contain roughly 2.5 million clones, around 90% of them singletons. The clonotype comes from a man aged 18 to 30 in good health. The chain recombines TRBV7-8 with TRBJ1-3; 10 bases are a match to TRBD1. Sample: naive CD4+ T cells sorted from blood. This sample's subset: CD45RA+ positively selected. The CDR3 here is CASSLVDRGKRNTIYF. For the CDR3, the DNA is TGTGCCAGCAGCTTAGTGGACAGGGGGAAGAGAAACACCATATATTTT.